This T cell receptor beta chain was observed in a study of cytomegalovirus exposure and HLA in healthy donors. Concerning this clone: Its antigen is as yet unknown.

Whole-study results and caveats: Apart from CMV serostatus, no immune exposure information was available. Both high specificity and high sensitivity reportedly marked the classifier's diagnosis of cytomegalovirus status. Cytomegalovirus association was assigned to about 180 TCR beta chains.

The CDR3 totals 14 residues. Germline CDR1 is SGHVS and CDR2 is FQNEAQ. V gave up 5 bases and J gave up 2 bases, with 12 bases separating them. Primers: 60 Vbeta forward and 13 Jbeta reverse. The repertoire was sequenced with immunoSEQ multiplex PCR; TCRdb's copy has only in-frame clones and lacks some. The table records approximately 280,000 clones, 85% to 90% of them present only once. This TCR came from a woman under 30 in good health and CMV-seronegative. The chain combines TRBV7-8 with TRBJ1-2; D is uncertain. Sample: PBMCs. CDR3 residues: CASSRSGGNYGYTF. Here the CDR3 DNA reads TGTGCCAGCAGCCGCTCCGGAGGCAACTATGGCTACACCTTC.